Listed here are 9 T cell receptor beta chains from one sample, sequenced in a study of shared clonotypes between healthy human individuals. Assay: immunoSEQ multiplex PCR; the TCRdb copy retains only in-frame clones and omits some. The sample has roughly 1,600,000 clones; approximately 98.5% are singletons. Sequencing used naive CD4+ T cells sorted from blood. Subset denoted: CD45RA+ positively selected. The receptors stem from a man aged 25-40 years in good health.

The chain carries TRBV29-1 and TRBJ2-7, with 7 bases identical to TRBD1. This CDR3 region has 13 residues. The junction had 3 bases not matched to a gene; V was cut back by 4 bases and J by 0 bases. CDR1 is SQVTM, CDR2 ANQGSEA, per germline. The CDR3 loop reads CSVAQGTSYEQYF. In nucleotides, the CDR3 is TGCAGCGTTGCACAGGGGACCTCCTACGAGCAGTACTTC.

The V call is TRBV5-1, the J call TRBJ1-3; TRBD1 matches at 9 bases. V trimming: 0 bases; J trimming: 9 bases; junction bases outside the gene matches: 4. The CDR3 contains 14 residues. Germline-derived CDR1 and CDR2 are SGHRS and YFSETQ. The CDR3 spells CASSLAGTGTTIYF. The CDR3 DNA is TGCGCCAGCAGCTTGGCCGGGACAGGGACCACCATATATTTT.

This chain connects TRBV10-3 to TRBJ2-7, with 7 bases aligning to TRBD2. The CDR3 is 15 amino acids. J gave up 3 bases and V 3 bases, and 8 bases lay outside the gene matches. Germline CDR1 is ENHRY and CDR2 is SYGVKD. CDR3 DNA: TGTGCCATCAGTGATCGGGGGGAGGGCCGCTACGAGCAGTACTTC. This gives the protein CAISDRGEGRYEQYF.

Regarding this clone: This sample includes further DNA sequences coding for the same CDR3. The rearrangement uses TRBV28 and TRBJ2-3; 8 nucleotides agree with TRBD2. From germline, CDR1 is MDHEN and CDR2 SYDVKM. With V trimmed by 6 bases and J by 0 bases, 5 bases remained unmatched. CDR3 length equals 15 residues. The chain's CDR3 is CASSSTSGSTDTQYF. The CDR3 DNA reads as TGTGCCAGCAGCTCTACTAGCGGAAGCACAGATACGCAGTATTTT.

The CDR3 DNA reads TGTGCCACGGCCGGGATGACAGGGGGAGCAGATACGCAGTATTTT. Encoded protein: CATAGMTGGADTQYF. The rearrangement links TRBV2 to TRBJ2-3; 9 bases agree with TRBD1. The CDR3 is 15 amino acids. The junction had 12 bases not matched to a gene; V was cut back by 10 bases and J by 4 bases. From germline, CDR1 is SNHLY and CDR2 FYNNEI.

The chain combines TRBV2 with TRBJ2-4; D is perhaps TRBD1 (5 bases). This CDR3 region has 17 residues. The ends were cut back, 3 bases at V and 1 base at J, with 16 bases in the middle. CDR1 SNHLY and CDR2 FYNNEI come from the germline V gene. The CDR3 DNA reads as TGTGCCAGCAGTGAGACCAGGGCCCTTGGTGCCAAAAACATTCAGTACTTC. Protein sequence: CASSETRALGAKNIQYF.

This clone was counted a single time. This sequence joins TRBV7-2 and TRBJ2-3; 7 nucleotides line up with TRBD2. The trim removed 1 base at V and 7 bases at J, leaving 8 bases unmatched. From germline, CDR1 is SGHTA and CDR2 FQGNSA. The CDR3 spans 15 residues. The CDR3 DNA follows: TGTGCCAGCAGCTTAGATCGGACTAGGGCAAATACGCAGTATTTT. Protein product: CASSLDRTRANTQYF. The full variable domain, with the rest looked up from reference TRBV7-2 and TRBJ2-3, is GAGVSQSPSNKVTEKGKDVELRCDPISGHTALYWYRQSLGQGLEFLIYFQGNSAPDKSGLPSDRFSAERTGGSVSTLTIQRTQQEDSAVYLCASSLDRTRANTQYFGPGTRLTVL.

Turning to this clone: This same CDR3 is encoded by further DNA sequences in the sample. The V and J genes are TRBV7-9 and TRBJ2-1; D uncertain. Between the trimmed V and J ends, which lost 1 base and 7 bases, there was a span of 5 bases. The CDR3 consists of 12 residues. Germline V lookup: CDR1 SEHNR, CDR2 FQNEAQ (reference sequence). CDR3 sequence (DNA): TGTGCCAGCAGCTTAGTAGGGAATGAGCAGTTCTTC. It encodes CASSLVGNEQFF.

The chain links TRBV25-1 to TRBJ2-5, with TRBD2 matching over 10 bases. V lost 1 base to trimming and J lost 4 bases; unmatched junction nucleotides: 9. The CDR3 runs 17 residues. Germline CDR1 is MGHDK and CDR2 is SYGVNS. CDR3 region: CASSELGLAGVGETQYF. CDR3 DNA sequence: TGTGCCAGCAGTGAATTGGGTCTAGCGGGAGTGGGAGAGACCCAGTACTTC.